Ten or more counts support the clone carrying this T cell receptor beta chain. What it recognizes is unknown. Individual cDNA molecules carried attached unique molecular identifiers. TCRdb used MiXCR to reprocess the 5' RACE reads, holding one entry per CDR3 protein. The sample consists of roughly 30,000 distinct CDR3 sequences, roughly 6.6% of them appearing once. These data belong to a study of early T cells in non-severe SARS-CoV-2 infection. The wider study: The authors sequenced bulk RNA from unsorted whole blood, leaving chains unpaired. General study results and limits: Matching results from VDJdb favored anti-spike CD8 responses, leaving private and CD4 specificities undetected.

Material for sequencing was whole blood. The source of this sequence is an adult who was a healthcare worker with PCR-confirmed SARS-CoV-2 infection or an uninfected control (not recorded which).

This chain's CDR3 is CASSDKSPSQRRPHNEQFF. The CDR3 DNA is TGTGCCAGCAGCGATAAAAGCCCCTCACAGCGGCGCCCCCACAATGAGCAGTTCTTC. V is TRBV7-8 and J is TRBJ2-1; D might be TRBD2 (5 bases). V was trimmed by 5 bases and J by 5 bases, leaving 28 bases between them. Germline assignment: CDR1 SGHVS and CDR2 FQNEAQ. The CDR3 loop spans 19 amino acids.